Described below is a single T cell receptor (beta chain) sequence and its context. Source study methods: Reference gene primer amplification gave nucleated cell count estimates. The assay was immunoSEQ multiplex PCR, and TCRdb's table has in-frame clones only and misses some. V and J calls and clone size follow that table, whereas D and trimming were derived from the DNA. Of about 200,000 clones listed, roughly 82% were seen once; the top ten hold 4.5% to 6.5%. The source of the sample is a study of blood T cell repertoires in COVID-19. The CDR3 covers 15 residues. The germline gives CDR1 GTSNPN, CDR2 SVGIG (reference sequence). V lost 1 base and J lost 4, with 17 bases in between.

The origin of this receptor is a woman aged 55-69 years with acute COVID-19. The chain is built from TRBV30 and TRBJ2-7; a possible D gene is TRBD1 (5 bases). Specimen: PBMCs or T cells enriched from blood (not recorded which). The CDR3: CAWSGRYRNIYEQYF. The DNA of the CDR3 is TGTGCCTGGAGTGGGCGGTACAGGAACATATACGAGCAGTACTTC. Full variable domain (outside the CDR3, taken from reference TRBV30 and TRBJ2-7): SQTIHQWPATLVQPVGSPLSLECTVEGTSNPNLYWYRQAAGRGLQLLFYSVGIGQISSEVPQNLSASRPQDRQFILSSKKLLLSDSGFYLCAWSGRYRNIYEQYFGPGTRLTVT.